The 14 T cell receptor beta chains in this list originate from one sample, sequenced in a study of shared clonotypes between healthy human individuals. Here immunoSEQ multiplex PCR was the method, and the copy in TCRdb shows in-frame clones only, minus some. Among around 2,000,000 clones, about 92% were seen once, and the ten largest hold 1.5% to 2%. Naive CD8 cells comprised CD45RO-negative, CCR7-positively selected cells, excluding terminally differentiated effector memory CD45RA+ cells. Sequenced: naive CD8+ T cells from PBMCs. These receptors originate from a man aged 18 to 30 in good health. Some clones in this sample may be carry-over from other donors' samples.

As regards this clone: One junction end disagrees with the germline gene, perhaps due to a read error. The CDR3 loop reads CASSPSPSSRNSHF. The CDR3 DNA is TGTGCCAGCAGCCCAAGCCCGTCTTCAAGAAATTCCCATTTT. The V gene is TRBV28, the J gene TRBJ1-3; D is undetermined. This CDR3 region has 14 residues. Germline CDR1 and CDR2: MDHEN and SYDVKM.

This rearrangement joins TRBV5-1 to TRBJ2-1; D is possibly TRBD1 (6 bases). The CDR3 loop spans 15 amino acids. The germline gives CDR1 SGHRS, CDR2 YFSETQ. V lost 0 bases to trimming and J lost 5 bases, with 12 bases between them. Here the CDR3 DNA reads TGCGCCAGCAGCTTGGAGTGGACAGCAAACAATGAGCAGTTCTTC. It encodes CASSLEWTANNEQFF.

The chain has TRBV9 and TRBJ2-7; D tentatively reads TRBD1 or TRBD2 (5 bases each). CDR1 is SGDLS, CDR2 YYNGEE, per germline. The CDR3 extends over 14 amino acids. With 1 base removed from V and 5 bases from J, the gap between germline ends came to 13 bases. CDR3 in DNA: TGTGCCAGCAGCGTACTGGGGGAGAAGGACGAGCAGTACTTC. Protein product: CASSVLGEKDEQYF.

V gene TRBV27 combines with J gene TRBJ2-2, with D tentatively TRBD2 (7 bases). With 6 bases removed from V and 2 bases from J, the gap between germline ends came to 19 bases. CDR3 length: 17 amino acids. Germline CDR1 and CDR2: MNHEY and SMNVEV (reference sequence). CDR3 sequence: CASSAGAGGTNTGELFF. CDR3 nucleotides: TGTGCCAGCAGCGCGGGGGCGGGCGGAACCAACACCGGGGAGCTGTTTTTT.

Comment on this clone: Different DNA sequences within this sample yield the same CDR3. The chain couples TRBV7-3 to TRBJ1-1; no reliable D call. The germline V gene encodes CDR1 SGHTA and CDR2 FQGTGA. The CDR3 extends over 13 amino acids. V was pared by 3 bases and J by 1 base, with 6 bases between. The DNA for the CDR3 is TGTGCCAGCAGCTTGGGGTGGAACACTGAAGCTTTCTTT. It codes for CASSLGWNTEAFF.

The chain has TRBV27 and TRBJ2-1; 11 bases are a match to TRBD2. CDR1 is MNHEY and CDR2 is SMNVEV in the germline V gene (reference sequence). The J segment lost 4 bases and the V segment lost 2 bases, leaving 1 base of the junction unmatched. The length of the CDR3 is 15 residues. The CDR3 loop is CASSLASGRYNEQFF. In DNA form, the CDR3 reads TGTGCCAGCAGTTTAGCTAGCGGGAGGTACAATGAGCAGTTCTTC.

The genes are TRBV28 and TRBJ2-1, with 8 bases lining up with TRBD1. V gave up 2 bases and J gave up 5 bases; unmatched junction bases: 8. CDR3 length: 16 residues. The germline V gene encodes CDR1 MDHEN and CDR2 SYDVKM. CDR3 residues: CASSLDGTGLHNEQFF. The DNA for the CDR3 is TGTGCCAGCAGTTTAGATGGGACAGGACTTCACAATGAGCAGTTCTTC.

The V and J genes are TRBV14 and TRBJ1-2; weak D call: TRBD1 (6 bases). Germline CDR1 is SGHDN and CDR2 is FVKESK. This CDR3 has 15 amino acids. V was trimmed by 5 bases and J by 4 bases, leaving 17 bases between them. Here the CDR3 reads CASSATRGAPYGYTF. The CDR3 DNA reads as TGTGCCAGCAGCGCGACACGGGGGGCGCCCTATGGCTACACCTTC.

The CDR3 coding sequence is TGTGCCAGCGGGCTTACTGGCACAGGGGATGAAGCTTTCTTT. Translated: CASGLTGTGDEAFF. The chain carries TRBV27 and TRBJ1-1, with 7 bases that match TRBD1. The V segment lost 8 bases and the J segment 7 bases; nucleotides outside the gene matches: 13. The germline gives CDR1 MNHEY, CDR2 SMNVEV (reference sequence). The CDR3 totals 14 residues.

V usage is TRBV18 and J usage is TRBJ1-2; a possible D gene is TRBD1 (5 bases). V lost 0 bases to trimming and J lost 8 bases, with 28 bases between them. Germline V gene data show CDR1 as KGHSH and CDR2 as LQKENI. This CDR3 is 19 amino acids long. CDR3 protein: CASSPPRGRLPIVESGYTF. CDR3 bases: TGTGCCAGCTCACCACCGAGGGGAAGGTTACCTATTGTCGAGAGCGGCTACACCTTC.

The chain combines TRBV7-9 with TRBJ2-7, with D possibly being TRBD1 (5 bases). The germline V gene encodes CDR1 SEHNR and CDR2 FQNEAQ (reference sequence). The length of the CDR3 is 14 residues. V shed 5 bases and J shed 1 base, with 12 bases lying between them. The CDR3 nucleotides are TGTGCCAGCAGCCAAGGGGATCTTTCCTACGAGCAGTACTTC. Translation gives CASSQGDLSYEQYF.

This chain links TRBV9 with TRBJ2-7; 7 bases agree with TRBD2. Germline CDR1 reads SGDLS; CDR2 reads YYNGEE. The CDR3 length is 16 residues. Trimming took 3 bases from V and 4 from J; bases not matched to a gene: 13. The CDR3 coding sequence is TGTGCCAGCAGCGAGGACTCTAGCGGACCCTCTTACGAGCAGTACTTC. Translating it yields CASSEDSSGPSYEQYF.

The rearrangement links TRBV7-9 to TRBJ2-7; 14 nucleotides agree with TRBD2. The CDR3 contains 18 residues. Losses at the gene ends were 0 bases for V and 4 bases for J; bases not matched to a gene: 8. CDR1 is SEHNR and CDR2 is FQNEAQ in the germline V gene (reference sequence). As DNA, the CDR3 is TGTGCCAGCAGCTTAGCGTCGGGACTAGCGGGAGTGCTATACGAGCAGTACTTC. Protein sequence: CASSLASGLAGVLYEQYF.

The chain employs TRBV6-1 and TRBJ1-1; no reliable D call. V lost 1 base and J 10 bases, leaving 13 bases between the germline ends. CDR1 is MNHNS, CDR2 SASEGT, per germline. CDR3 length: 13 amino acids. CDR3 in amino acids: CASSEVRWARAFF. Here the CDR3 DNA reads TGTGCCAGCAGTGAAGTACGTTGGGCCCGAGCTTTCTTT.